This TCR beta chain was found in a study of shared clonotypes between healthy human individuals. Clones were sequenced by immunoSEQ multiplex PCR, and TCRdb holds only the in-frame ones, with some missing. The top ten clones hold about 0.13% of a sample with millions of clones, more than 90% of them seen once. The V end was cut by 4 bases, the J end by 6 bases, with 20 bases between. This CDR3 has 16 amino acids. From germline, CDR1 is SGHKS and CDR2 YYEKEE (reference sequence). Memory CD4+ cells were the fraction left after CD45RA+ naive selection. The sequenced sample was naive CD4+ T cells sorted from blood. This sample's subset: CD45RA+ positively selected. The clonotype was recovered from a man aged 18 to 35 in good health. The chain uses TRBV5-5 and TRBJ2-1; no clear D. This CDR3 is CASSRLPDSIGNEQFF. The CDR3 nucleotides are TGTGCCAGCAGCCGTCTCCCCGATTCAATTGGCAATGAGCAGTTCTTC.